This entry lists 19 T cell receptor beta chains sequenced from one sample in a study of shared T cell receptors in the human thymus. This table comes from immunoSEQ multiplex PCR, and its TCRdb copy is limited to in-frame clones, with some not included. The table has about 660,000 clones, approximately 89% seen once. The data were also submitted as part of a second study, on human thymus T cells.

Specimen: thymocytes. Every receptor here comes from a boy in the first two years of life with a congenital heart defect.

This sequence joins TRBV10-1 and TRBJ2-7; tentative D call: TRBD2 (5 bases). The germline CDR1 and CDR2 sequences are WNHNN and SYGVQD (reference sequence). The V gene lost 4 bases and the J gene lost 0 bases, with 10 bases spanning the gap. CDR3 size: 14 residues. CDR3 sequence reads: CASSARTSSYEQYF. The CDR3, as DNA: TGCGCCAGCAGTGCTCGGACTTCCTCCTACGAGCAGTACTTC.

The rearrangement uses TRBV10-2 and TRBJ2-2; D call uncertain. CDR3 length: 14 amino acids. Trimming took 8 bases from V and 6 from J, leaving 16 bases between them. CDR1 and CDR2 (germline): WSHSY, SAAADI. The CDR3 nucleotides read TGCGCCAGCGGTTTTCCCTCCGCAGCCGGGGAGCTGTTTTTT. This encodes CASGFPSAAGELFF.

The chain combines TRBV4-2 with TRBJ1-5, with a possible D match to TRBD1 (5 bases). CDR3 length: 16 residues. V was trimmed by 0 bases and J by 5 bases, leaving 14 bases between them. Germline V gene data show CDR1 as LGHNA and CDR2 as YNFKEQ. CDR3 in amino acids: CASSQDLGVGYQPQHF. The CDR3 DNA sequence: TGTGCCAGCAGCCAAGATTTAGGGGTTGGGTATCAGCCCCAGCATTTT.

The rearrangement links TRBV29-1 to TRBJ2-7; perhaps TRBD1 as D (6 bases). With 4 bases removed from V and 3 bases from J, the gap between germline ends came to 7 bases. Germline CDR1 reads SQVTM; CDR2 reads ANQGSEA. The CDR3 totals 11 residues. This CDR3 reads CSVGDNYEQYF. CDR3 nucleotides: TGCAGCGTTGGGGACAACTACGAGCAGTACTTC.

This clone was counted a single time. V usage is TRBV7-2 and J usage is TRBJ1-4; no clear D. The V gene lost 1 base and the J gene lost 6 bases, with 15 bases spanning the gap. CDR1 is SGHTA and CDR2 is FQGNSA in the germline V gene. This CDR3 has 16 amino acids. CDR3 sequence (DNA): TGTGCCAGCAGCTTAGGGCGGACCGCGAGGGATGAAAAACTGTTTTTT. It specifies CASSLGRTARDEKLFF.

V and J are TRBV2 and TRBJ1-5, with a weak D call TRBD1 (6 bases). Germline V gene sequence: CDR1 SNHLY, CDR2 FYNNEI. The V and J ends lost 8 bases and 7 bases respectively, with 15 bases between them. The CDR3 covers 13 residues. This CDR3 is CASRGDKIQPQHF. CDR3 bases: TGTGCCAGCCGTGGGGACAAAATACAGCCCCAGCATTTT. The full variable domain, completed using reference TRBV2 and TRBJ1-5, is EPEVTQTPSHQVTQMGQEVILRCVPISNHLYFYWYRQILGQKVEFLVSFYNNEISEKSEIFDDQFSVERPDGSNFTLKIRSTKLEDSAMYFCASRGDKIQPQHFGDGTRLSIL.

V is TRBV11-2 and J is TRBJ2-5, with a tentative D call TRBD2 (5 bases). This CDR3 has 16 residues. Germline V gene data show CDR1 as SGHAT and CDR2 as FQNNGV. V shed 2 bases and J shed 2 bases, with 15 bases lying between them. The CDR3 bases are TGTGCCAGCAGCTTAATGTTCCAGCGGCTACAAGAGACCCAGTACTTC. Translation: CASSLMFQRLQETQYF.

The genes are TRBV6-6 and TRBJ2-3; TRBD2 matches 7 bases. The CDR3 covers 14 residues. The V segment lost 6 bases and the J segment 4 bases; nucleotides outside the gene matches: 7. The germline V gene encodes CDR1 MNHNY and CDR2 SVGAGI (reference sequence). The CDR3 bases are TGTGCCAGCAGGCTGGGAGGGGAGCCAGATACGCAGTATTTT. It yields the protein CASRLGGEPDTQYF.

The chain employs TRBV18 and TRBJ1-5; 9 bases match TRBD1. The CDR3 extends over 16 amino acids. Germline V CDR1 and CDR2: KGHSH, LQKENI. V shed 2 bases, J shed 3 bases, and the junction held 5 bases outside the gene matches. The CDR3 coding sequence is TGTGCCAGCTCACCAGGGGGACAGGGTTACAATCAGCCCCAGCATTTT. It specifies CASSPGGQGYNQPQHF.

The chain has TRBV27 and TRBJ1-4; tentative D call: TRBD1 (6 bases). CDR1 is MNHEY, CDR2 SMNVEV, per germline (reference sequence). The CDR3 covers 21 residues. V was cut by 6 bases and J by 8 bases, with 37 bases left in between. CDR3 DNA sequence: TGTGCCAGCAGCGGATATCCTCCATGGCGTAGGGCAGGGGATCAGGAAGAAAAACTGTTTTTT. Its protein product is CASSGYPPWRRAGDQEEKLFF.

In DNA form, the CDR3 reads TGTGCCAGTAGTACCAGGGCGAGACTAGCGGGCACAGATACGCAGTATTTT. The encoded protein is CASSTRARLAGTDTQYF. The chain links TRBV19 to TRBJ2-3; TRBD2 matches 9 bases. The CDR3 contains 17 residues. The junction had 9 bases not matched to a gene; V was cut back by 4 bases and J by 1 base. CDR1 is LNHDA, CDR2 SQIVND, per germline (reference sequence).

In its sample, this clone was seen once. J is TRBJ1-1 and V is TRBV11-3, with 10 bases identical to TRBD1. V lost 5 bases, J lost 5 bases, and 5 bases stayed unmatched. The germline V gene encodes CDR1 SGHNT and CDR2 YENEEA. CDR3 length: 14 residues. CDR3 residues: CASSTRQGATEAFF. The CDR3 DNA sequence: TGTGCCAGCAGCACGAGACAGGGGGCGACTGAAGCTTTCTTT.

The chain couples TRBV5-6 to TRBJ2-5; 9 nucleotides match TRBD1. The CDR3 sequence is 15 residues long. After removal of 0 bases from V and 4 bases from J, the junction contained 4 bases not matched to a gene. Looked up from germline, CDR1 is SGHDT and CDR2 is YYEEEE. The CDR3 DNA follows: TGTGCCAGCAGCTTGGTCGAGACAGGGGGAGAGACCCAGTACTTC. It codes for CASSLVETGGETQYF.

The CDR3 DNA reads TGCGCCAGCAGCCAAGGCAAACTAAGCTCTGGAAACACCATATATTTT. Translated: CASSQGKLSSGNTIYF. This sequence joins TRBV4-3 and TRBJ1-3; D is unclear. Germline CDR1 and CDR2: LGHNA and YSLEER. Trimming cost V 1 base and J 0 bases, with 10 bases left between them. The CDR3 consists of 16 residues.

This clone has a handful of counts. V and J are TRBV19 and TRBJ2-3; 10 bases agree with TRBD1. Germline V gives CDR1 LNHDA, CDR2 SQIVND (reference sequence). Trimming removed 7 bases from V and 5 bases from J; junction bases left unmatched: 12. This CDR3 spans 16 amino acids. The CDR3 loop is CASTQTGQGLEDTQYF. CDR3 nucleotide sequence: TGTGCCAGTACCCAAACGGGACAGGGGTTGGAAGATACGCAGTATTTT.

This sequence joins TRBV9 and TRBJ2-3; a possible D gene is TRBD1 (6 bases). The CDR3 is 15 amino acids. V was pared by 3 bases and J by 0 bases, with 11 bases between. Germline CDR1 and CDR2: SGDLS and YYNGEE. In DNA form, the CDR3 reads TGTGCCAGCAGCGCACAGGGATTAAGCACAGATACGCAGTATTTT. Its protein product is CASSAQGLSTDTQYF. Filled out from reference TRBV9 and TRBJ2-3, the complete variable domain reads DSGVTQTPKHLITATGQRVTLRCSPRSGDLSVYWYQQSLDQGLQFLIQYYNGEERAKGNILERFSAQQFPDLHSELNLSSLELGDSALYFCASSAQGLSTDTQYFGPGTRLTVL.

A few counts support this clone. This chain joins TRBV5-4 and TRBJ1-2, with D possibly being TRBD1 (6 bases). The V gene lost 1 base and the J gene lost 4 bases, with 17 bases spanning the gap. The CDR3 spans 16 residues. The germline V gene encodes CDR1 SGHNT and CDR2 YYREEE (reference sequence). CDR3 in amino acids: CASSLPQGGGSYGYTF. The CDR3 DNA reads TGTGCCAGCAGCTTGCCACAGGGCGGGGGTTCCTATGGCTACACCTTC.

About this clone itself: The junction and the germline gene differ at one end; a read error may be behind it. This rearrangement joins TRBV15 to TRBJ2-7; 7 positions agree with TRBD1. CDR3 length equals 18 residues. Germline CDR1 and CDR2: LNHNV and YYDKDF (reference sequence). CDR3 sequence reads: CATSREAGRQGNSHEQYF. CDR3 bases: TGTGCCACCAGCAGAGAAGCCGGCAGACAGGGTAACTCCCACGAGCAGTACTTC.

This clone was seen only a few times. The chain uses TRBV19 and TRBJ2-3, with D tentatively TRBD2 (6 bases). Germline V lookup: CDR1 LNHDA, CDR2 SQIVND (reference sequence). The CDR3 contains 14 residues. V was clipped by 4 bases and J by 4 bases, with 12 bases between them. For the CDR3, the DNA is TGTGCCAGTAGTACAGGGACTTTCCCAGATACGCAGTATTTT. Residues: CASSTGTFPDTQYF.